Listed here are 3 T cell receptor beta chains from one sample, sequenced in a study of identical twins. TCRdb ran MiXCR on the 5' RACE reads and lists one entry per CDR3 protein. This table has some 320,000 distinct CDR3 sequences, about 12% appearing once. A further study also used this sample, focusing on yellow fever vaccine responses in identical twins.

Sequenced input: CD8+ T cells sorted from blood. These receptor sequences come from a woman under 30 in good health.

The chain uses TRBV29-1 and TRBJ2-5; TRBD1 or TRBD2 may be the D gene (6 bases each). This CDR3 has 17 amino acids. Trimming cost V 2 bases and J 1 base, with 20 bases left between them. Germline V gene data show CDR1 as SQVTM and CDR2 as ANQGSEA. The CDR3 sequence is CSVEFFGSRGPQETQYF. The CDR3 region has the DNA TGCAGCGTTGAATTCTTCGGCTCACGGGGGCCCCAAGAGACCCAGTACTTC.

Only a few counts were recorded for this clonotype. This CDR3 is CASSPGTGGLGEQFF. The CDR3 DNA reads as TGTGCCAGCAGTCCCGGGACAGGGGGGCTGGGTGAGCAGTTCTTC. This rearrangement joins TRBV28 to TRBJ2-1; 11 bases match TRBD1. This CDR3 contains 15 residues. Germline V gives CDR1 MDHEN, CDR2 SYDVKM. V dropped 5 bases and J dropped 9; count of bases not matched to a gene: 9.

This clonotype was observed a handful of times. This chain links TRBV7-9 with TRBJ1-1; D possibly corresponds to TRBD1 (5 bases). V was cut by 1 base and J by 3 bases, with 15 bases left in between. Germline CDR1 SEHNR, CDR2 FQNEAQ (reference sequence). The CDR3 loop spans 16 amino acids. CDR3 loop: CASSLGWSGRYTEAFF. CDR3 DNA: TGTGCCAGCAGCTTAGGGTGGTCGGGACGGTACACTGAAGCTTTCTTT. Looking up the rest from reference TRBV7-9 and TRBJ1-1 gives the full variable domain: DTGVSQNPRHKITKRGQNVTFRCDPISEHNRLYWYRQTLGQGPEFLTYFQNEAQLEKSRLLSDRFSAERPKGSFSTLEIQRTEQGDSAMYLCASSLGWSGRYTEAFFGQGTRLTVV.